The TCR beta chain under discussion was sequenced for a study of OX40 agonist ivuxolimab in advanced cancers. Clones were sequenced by immunoSEQ multiplex PCR, and TCRdb holds only the in-frame ones, with some missing. The sample shows approximately 40,000 clones, about 85% of them seen only once. CDR1 is MDHEN, CDR2 SYDVKM, per germline. V lost 4 bases, J lost 3 bases, and 14 bases stayed unmatched. The CDR3 loop spans 20 amino acids. This clonotype was sampled from an adult with an advanced solid tumor such as melanoma, head and neck, liver or kidney cancer. The chain employs TRBV28 and TRBJ2-5; 16 positions agree with TRBD2. The sample consisted of CD4+ or CD8+ T cells sorted from blood, taken in a trial of the OX40 agonist ivuxolimab. CDR3 in DNA: TGTGCCAGCAGTTACACTGGATTGGGGACTAGCGGGAGGGCCGAAGAGACCCAGTACTTC. Translating gives CASSYTGLGTSGRAEETQYF.